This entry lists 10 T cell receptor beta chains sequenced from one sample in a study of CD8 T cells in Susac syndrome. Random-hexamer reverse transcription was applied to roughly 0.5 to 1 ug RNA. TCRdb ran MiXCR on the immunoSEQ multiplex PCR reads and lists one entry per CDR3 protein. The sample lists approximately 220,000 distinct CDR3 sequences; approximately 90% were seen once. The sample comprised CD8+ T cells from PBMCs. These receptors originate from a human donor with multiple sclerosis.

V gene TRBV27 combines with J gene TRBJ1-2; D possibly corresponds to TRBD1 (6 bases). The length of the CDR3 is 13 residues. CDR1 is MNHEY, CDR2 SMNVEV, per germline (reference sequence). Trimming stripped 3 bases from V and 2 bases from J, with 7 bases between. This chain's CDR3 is CASSFTGNYGYTF. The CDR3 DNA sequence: TGTGCCAGCAGTTTTACAGGGAACTATGGCTACACCTTC.

The CDR3 loop reads CASSVSSSNQPQHF. CDR3 nucleotide sequence: TGTGCCAGCAGCGTTAGCTCATCCAATCAGCCCCAGCATTTT. V and J are TRBV9 and TRBJ1-5, with no clear D. CDR1 is SGDLS, CDR2 YYNGEE, per germline. This CDR3 has 14 residues. The ends were cut back, 2 bases at V and 3 bases at J, with 9 bases in the middle. The variable domain in full, with the rest retrieved from reference TRBV9 and TRBJ1-5, is DSGVTQTPKHLITATGQRVTLRCSPRSGDLSVYWYQQSLDQGLQFLIQYYNGEERAKGNILERFSAQQFPDLHSELNLSSLELGDSALYFCASSVSSSNQPQHFGDGTRLSIL.

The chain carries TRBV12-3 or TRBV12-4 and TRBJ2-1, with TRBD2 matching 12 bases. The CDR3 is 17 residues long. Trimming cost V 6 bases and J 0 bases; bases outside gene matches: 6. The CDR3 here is CASRQPLAGGSYNEQFF. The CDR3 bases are TGTGCCAGCAGACAGCCACTAGCGGGAGGCTCCTACAATGAGCAGTTCTTC.

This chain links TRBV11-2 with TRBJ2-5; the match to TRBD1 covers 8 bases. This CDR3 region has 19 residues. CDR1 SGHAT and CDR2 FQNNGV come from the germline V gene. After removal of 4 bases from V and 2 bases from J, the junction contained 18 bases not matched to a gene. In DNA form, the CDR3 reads TGTGCCAGCAGCTCACTGGCTTTGGACAGGGAATCTTGGCAAGAGACCCAGTACTTC. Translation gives CASSSLALDRESWQETQYF.

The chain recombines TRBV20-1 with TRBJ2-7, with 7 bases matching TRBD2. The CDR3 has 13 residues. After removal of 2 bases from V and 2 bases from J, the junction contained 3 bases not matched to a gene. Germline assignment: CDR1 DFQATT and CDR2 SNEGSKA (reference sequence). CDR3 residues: CSARSLATYEQYF. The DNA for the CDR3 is TGCAGTGCTAGATCACTAGCGACCTACGAGCAGTACTTC.

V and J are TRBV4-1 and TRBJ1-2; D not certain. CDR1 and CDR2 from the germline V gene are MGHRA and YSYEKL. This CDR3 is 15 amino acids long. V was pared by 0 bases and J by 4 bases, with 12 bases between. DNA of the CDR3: TGCGCCAGCAGCCAAGATCCCGCACAGCTCTATGGCTACACCTTC. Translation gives CASSQDPAQLYGYTF.

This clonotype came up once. The CDR3 loop reads CASSIRTARRSNQPQHF. The DNA of the CDR3 is TGTGCCAGTAGTATACGGACCGCAAGACGGAGCAATCAGCCCCAGCATTTT. The chain carries TRBV19 and TRBJ1-5; D is ambiguous. The V end was cut by 2 bases, the J end by 1 base, with 15 bases between. The CDR3 sequence is 17 residues long. Germline V gene sequence: CDR1 LNHDA, CDR2 SQIVND (reference sequence).

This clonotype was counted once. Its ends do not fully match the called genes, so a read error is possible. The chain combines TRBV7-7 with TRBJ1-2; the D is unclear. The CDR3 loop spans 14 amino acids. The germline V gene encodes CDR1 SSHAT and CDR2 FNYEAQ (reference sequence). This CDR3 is CASSKLTGMSGYTF. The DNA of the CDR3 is TGTGCTAGCAGCAAACTCACGGGGATGAGTGGCTACACCTTC.

CDR3 residues: CASSSNRDRLPDTQYF. The CDR3 DNA sequence: TGTGCCAGCAGTTCCAACCGGGACAGACTTCCAGATACGCAGTATTTT. The chain is built from TRBV27 and TRBJ2-3, with TRBD1 matching over 7 bases. With 4 bases clipped from V and 4 bases from J, the junction kept 11 bases outside the gene matches. From germline, CDR1 is MNHEY and CDR2 SMNVEV (reference sequence). The CDR3 loop spans 16 amino acids.

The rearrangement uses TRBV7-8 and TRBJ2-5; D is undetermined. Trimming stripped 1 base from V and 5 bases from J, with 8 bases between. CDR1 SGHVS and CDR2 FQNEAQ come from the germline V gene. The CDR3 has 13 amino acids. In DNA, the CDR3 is TGTGCCAGCAGCTTAGACGGCTTGGAGACCCAGTACTTC. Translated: CASSLDGLETQYF.